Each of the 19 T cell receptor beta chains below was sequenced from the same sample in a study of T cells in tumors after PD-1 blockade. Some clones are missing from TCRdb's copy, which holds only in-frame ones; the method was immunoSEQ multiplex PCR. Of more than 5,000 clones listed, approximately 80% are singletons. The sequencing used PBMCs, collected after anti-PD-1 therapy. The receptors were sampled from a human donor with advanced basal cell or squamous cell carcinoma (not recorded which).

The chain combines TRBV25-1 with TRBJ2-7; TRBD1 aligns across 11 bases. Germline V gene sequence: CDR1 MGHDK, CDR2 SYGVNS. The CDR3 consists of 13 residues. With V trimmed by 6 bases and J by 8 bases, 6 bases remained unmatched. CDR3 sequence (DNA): TGTGCCAGCAGCTTGGGACAGGGGGTGAAGCAGTACTTC. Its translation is CASSLGQGVKQYF.

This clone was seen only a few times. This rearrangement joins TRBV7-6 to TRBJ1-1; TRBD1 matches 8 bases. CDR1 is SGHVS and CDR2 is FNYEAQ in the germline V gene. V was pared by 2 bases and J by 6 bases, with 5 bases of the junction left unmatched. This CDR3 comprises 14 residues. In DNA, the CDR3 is TGTGCCAGCAGCTTAAGGCGGACAGGGTCTGAAGCTTTCTTT. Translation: CASSLRRTGSEAFF.

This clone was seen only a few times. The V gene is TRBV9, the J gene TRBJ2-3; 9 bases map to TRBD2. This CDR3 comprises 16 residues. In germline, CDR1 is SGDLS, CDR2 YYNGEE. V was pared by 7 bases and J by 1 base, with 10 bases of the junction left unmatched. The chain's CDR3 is CASAAGGFPRTDTQYF. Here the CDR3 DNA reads TGTGCCAGCGCTGCGGGGGGGTTTCCCCGCACAGATACGCAGTATTTT.

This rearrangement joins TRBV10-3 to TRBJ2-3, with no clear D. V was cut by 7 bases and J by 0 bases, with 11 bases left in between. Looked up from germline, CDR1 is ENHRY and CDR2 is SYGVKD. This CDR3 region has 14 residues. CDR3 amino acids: CAITPGASTDTQYF. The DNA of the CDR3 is TGTGCCATCACCCCAGGTGCTAGCACAGATACGCAGTATTTT.

In DNA form, the CDR3 reads TGTGCCAGCAGCACGACAGGGGAGGGGGAGACCCAGTACTTC. Translating gives CASSTTGEGETQYF. This chain joins TRBV9 and TRBJ2-5; D may be TRBD1 (8 bases). Germline CDR1 is SGDLS and CDR2 is YYNGEE. This CDR3 contains 14 residues. The V end was cut by 4 bases, the J end by 5 bases, with 15 bases between.

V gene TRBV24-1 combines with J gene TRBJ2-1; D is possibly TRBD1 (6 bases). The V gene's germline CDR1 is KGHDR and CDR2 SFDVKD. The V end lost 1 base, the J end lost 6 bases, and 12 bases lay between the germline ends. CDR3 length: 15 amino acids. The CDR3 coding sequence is TGTGCCACCAGTGATTTAACAGGGTGGACCAATGAGCAGTTCTTC. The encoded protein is CATSDLTGWTNEQFF.

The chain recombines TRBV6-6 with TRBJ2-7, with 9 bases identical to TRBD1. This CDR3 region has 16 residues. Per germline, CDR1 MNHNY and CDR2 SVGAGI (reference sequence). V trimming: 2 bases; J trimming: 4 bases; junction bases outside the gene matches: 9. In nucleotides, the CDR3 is TGTGCCAGCAGTTACGCCCGCCGGGACAGGGTGTACGAGCAGTACTTC. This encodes CASSYARRDRVYEQYF.

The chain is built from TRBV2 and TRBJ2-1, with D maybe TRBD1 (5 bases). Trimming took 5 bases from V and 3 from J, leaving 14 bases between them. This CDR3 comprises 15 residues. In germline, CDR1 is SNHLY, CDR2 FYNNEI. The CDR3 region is CASSPRQQGYNEQFF. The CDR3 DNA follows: TGTGCCAGCAGTCCCCGTCAGCAGGGCTACAATGAGCAGTTCTTC.

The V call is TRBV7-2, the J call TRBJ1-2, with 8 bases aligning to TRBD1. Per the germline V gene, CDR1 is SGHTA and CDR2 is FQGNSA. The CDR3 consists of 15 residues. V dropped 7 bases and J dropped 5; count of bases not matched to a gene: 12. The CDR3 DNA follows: TGTGCCAGCATCCCGAAGTCAGGGGGCAAGTATGGCTACACCTTC. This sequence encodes CASIPKSGGKYGYTF.

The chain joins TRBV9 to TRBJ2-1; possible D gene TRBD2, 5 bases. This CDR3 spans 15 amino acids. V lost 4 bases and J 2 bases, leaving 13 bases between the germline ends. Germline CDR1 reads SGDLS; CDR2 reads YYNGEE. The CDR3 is CASSKFRGAYNEQFF. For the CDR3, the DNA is TGTGCCAGCAGCAAGTTTCGGGGTGCCTACAATGAGCAGTTCTTC.

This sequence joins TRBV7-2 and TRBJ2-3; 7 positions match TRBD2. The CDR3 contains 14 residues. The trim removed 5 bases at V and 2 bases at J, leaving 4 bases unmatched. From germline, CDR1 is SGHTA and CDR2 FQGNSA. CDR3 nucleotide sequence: TGTGCCAGCAGCCGGAGCGGGGCCACAGATACGCAGTATTTT. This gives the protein CASSRSGATDTQYF.

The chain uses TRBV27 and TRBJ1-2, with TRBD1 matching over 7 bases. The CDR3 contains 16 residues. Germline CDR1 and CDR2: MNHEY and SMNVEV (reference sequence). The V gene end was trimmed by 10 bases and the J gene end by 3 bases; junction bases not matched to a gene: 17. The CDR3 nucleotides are TGTGCCACCACGTTCCGGTACGGGACAGAGCACTATGGCTACACCTTC. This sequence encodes CATTFRYGTEHYGYTF.

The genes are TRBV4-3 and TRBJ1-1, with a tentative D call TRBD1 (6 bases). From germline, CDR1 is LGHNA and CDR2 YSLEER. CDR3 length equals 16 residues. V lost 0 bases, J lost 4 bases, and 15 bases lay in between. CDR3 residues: CASSQDGAGASTEAFF. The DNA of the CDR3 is TGCGCCAGCAGCCAAGATGGGGCGGGGGCGAGCACTGAAGCTTTCTTT.

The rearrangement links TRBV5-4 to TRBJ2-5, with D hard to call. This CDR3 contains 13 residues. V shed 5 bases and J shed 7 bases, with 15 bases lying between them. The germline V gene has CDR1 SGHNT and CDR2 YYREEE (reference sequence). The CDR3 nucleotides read TGTGCCAGCAGAACGGACGTAGGTCGGACCCAGTACTTC. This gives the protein CASRTDVGRTQYF.

CDR3 sequence reads: CASSLVIAGGPGEQYF. For the CDR3, the DNA is TGTGCCAGCAGCTTGGTGATAGCGGGGGGGCCGGGGGAGCAGTACTTC. This chain links TRBV5-5 with TRBJ2-7; 11 nucleotides line up with TRBD2. Per germline, CDR1 SGHKS and CDR2 YYEKEE (reference sequence). The ends lost 0 bases at V and 7 bases at J; junction bases unmatched: 9. The CDR3 runs to 16 residues.

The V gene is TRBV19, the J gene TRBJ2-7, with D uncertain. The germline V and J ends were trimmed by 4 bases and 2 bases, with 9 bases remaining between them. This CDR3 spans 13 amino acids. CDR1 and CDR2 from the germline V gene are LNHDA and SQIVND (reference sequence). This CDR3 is CASSSSRAYEQYF. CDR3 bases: TGTGCCAGTAGTAGCTCGCGAGCCTACGAGCAGTACTTC. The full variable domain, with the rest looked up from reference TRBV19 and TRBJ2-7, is DGGITQSPKYLFRKEGQNVTLSCEQNLNHDAMYWYRQDPGQGLRLIYYSQIVNDFQKGDIAEGYSVSREKKESFPLTVTSAQKNPTAFYLCASSSSRAYEQYFGPGTRLTVT.

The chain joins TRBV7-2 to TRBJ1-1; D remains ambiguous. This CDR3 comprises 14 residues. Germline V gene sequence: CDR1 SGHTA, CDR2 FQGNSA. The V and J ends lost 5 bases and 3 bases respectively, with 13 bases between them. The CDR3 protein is CASSPLMGYTEAFF. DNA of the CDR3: TGTGCCAGCAGCCCCTTAATGGGGTACACTGAAGCTTTCTTT.

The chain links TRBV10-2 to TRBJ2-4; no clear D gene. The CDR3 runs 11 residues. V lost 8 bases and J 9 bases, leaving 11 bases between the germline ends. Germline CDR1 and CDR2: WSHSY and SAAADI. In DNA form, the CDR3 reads TGCGCCAGCCTGACTGGGTCCATTCAGTACTTC. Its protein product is CASLTGSIQYF.

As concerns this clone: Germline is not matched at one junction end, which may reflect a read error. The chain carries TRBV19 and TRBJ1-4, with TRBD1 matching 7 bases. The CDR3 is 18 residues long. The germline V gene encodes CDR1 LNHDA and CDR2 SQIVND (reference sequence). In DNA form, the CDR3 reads TGTGCCAGCAGTATCTTTCTTGGAACAGGGGTAGCTAATGAAAAACTGTTTTTT. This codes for CASSIFLGTGVANEKLFF. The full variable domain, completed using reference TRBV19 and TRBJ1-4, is DGGITQSPKYLFRKEGQNVTLSCEQNLNHDAMYWYRQDPGQGLRLIYYSQIVNDFQKGDIAEGYSVSREKKESFPLTVTSAQKNPTAFYLCASSIFLGTGVANEKLFFGSGTQLSVL.